This T cell receptor (beta chain) was identified during a study of neurological immune-mediated disorders. TCRdb reanalysed the 5' RACE reads using MiXCR and keeps one entry per CDR3 protein. The sample contains some 65,000 distinct CDR3 sequences, over 4% of which appear only once. This clonotype was seen at least ten times. The source is a man aged 45-65 years with multiple sclerosis. Material for sequencing was PBMCs.

CDR3 nucleotides: TGTGCCAGCAGCCAAGTTCGGGCTAGCGAACAAGAGACCCAGTACTTC. Its translation is CASSQVRASEQETQYF. The chain carries TRBV3-1 and TRBJ2-5, with D possibly being TRBD2 (6 bases). The germline V gene encodes CDR1 LGHDT and CDR2 YNNKEL (reference sequence). Between the trimmed V and J ends, which lost 1 base and 2 bases, there was a span of 14 bases. The CDR3 length is 16 residues.